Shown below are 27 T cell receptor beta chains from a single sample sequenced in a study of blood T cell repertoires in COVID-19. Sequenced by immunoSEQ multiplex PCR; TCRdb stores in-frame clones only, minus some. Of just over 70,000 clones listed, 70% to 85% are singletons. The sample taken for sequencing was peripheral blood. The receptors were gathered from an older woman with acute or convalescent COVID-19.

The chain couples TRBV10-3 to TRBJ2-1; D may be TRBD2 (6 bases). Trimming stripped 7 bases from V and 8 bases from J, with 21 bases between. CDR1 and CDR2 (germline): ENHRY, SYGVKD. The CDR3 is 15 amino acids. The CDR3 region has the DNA TGTGCCATCAATGCGGGGCTTACCGGTGTGGATGAGCAGTTCTTC. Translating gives CAINAGLTGVDEQFF.

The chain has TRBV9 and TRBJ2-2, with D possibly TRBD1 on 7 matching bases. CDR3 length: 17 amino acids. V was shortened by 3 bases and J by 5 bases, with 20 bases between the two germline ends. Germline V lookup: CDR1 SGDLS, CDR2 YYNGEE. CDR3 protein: CASSAGQDYTGTGELFF. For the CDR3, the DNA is TGTGCCAGCAGCGCTGGACAGGACTATACGGGGACCGGGGAGCTGTTTTTT.

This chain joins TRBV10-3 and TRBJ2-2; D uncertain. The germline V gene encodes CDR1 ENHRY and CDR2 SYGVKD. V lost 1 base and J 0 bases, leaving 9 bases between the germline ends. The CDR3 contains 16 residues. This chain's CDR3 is CAISELGHPNTGELFF. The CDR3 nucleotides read TGTGCCATCAGTGAGTTGGGCCACCCGAACACCGGGGAGCTGTTTTTT.

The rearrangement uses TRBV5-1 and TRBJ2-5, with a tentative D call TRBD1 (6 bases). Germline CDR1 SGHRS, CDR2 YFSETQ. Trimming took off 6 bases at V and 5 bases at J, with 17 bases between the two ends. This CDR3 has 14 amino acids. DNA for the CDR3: TGCGCCAGCAAATCTGATGGGGGCCGGGAGACCCAGTACTTC. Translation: CASKSDGGRETQYF.

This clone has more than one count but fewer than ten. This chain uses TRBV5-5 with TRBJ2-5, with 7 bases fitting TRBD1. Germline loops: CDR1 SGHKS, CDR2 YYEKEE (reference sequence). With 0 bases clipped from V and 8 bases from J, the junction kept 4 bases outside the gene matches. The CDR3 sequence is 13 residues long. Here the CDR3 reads CASSLEGAETQYF. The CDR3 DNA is TGTGCCAGCAGCTTGGAGGGGGCCGAAACCCAGTACTTC.

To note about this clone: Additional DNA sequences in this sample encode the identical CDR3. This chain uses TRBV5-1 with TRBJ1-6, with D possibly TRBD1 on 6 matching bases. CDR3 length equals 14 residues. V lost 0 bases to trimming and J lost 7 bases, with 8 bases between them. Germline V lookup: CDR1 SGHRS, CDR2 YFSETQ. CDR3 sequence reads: CASSLGQENSPLHF. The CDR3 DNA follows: TGCGCCAGCAGCTTGGGACAGGAGAATTCACCCCTCCACTTT.

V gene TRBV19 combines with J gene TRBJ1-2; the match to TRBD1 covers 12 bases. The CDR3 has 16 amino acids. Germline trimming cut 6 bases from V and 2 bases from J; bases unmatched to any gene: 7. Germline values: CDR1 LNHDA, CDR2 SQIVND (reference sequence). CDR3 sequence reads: CASRETGTGGNYGYTF. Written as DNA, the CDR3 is TGTGCCAGTAGGGAAACCGGGACAGGGGGCAACTATGGCTACACCTTC.

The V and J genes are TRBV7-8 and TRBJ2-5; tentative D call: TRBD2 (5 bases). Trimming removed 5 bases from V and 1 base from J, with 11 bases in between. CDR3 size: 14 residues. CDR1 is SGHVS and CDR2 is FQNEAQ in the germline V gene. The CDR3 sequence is CASSDRDLQETQYF. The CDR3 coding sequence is TGTGCCAGCAGCGACCGGGATCTCCAAGAGACCCAGTACTTC.

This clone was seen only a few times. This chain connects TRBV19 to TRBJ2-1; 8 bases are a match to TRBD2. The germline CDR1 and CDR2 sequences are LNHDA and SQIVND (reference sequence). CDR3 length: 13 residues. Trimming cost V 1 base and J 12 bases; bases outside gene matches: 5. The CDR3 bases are TGTGCCAGTAGTATAGGGGCGGGGGGCAGGCAGTTCTTC. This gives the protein CASSIGAGGRQFF.

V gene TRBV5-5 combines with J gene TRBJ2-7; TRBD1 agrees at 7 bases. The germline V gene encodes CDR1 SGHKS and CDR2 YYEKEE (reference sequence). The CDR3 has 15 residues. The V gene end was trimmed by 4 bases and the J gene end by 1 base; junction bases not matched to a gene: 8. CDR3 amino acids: CASSPGQVLSYEQYF. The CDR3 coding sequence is TGTGCCAGCAGCCCTGGACAGGTCCTGTCCTACGAGCAGTACTTC.

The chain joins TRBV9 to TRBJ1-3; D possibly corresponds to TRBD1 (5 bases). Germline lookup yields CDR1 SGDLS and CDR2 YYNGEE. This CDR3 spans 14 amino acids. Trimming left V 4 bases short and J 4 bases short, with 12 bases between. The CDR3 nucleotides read TGTGCCAGCAGCCAAGGGGTTGCAGGAAACACCATATATTTT. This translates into CASSQGVAGNTIYF.

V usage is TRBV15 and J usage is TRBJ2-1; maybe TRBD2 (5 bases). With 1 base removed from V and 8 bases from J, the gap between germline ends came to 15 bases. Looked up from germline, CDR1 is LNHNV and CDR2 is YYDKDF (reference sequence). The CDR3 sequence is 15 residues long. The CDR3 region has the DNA TGTGCCACCAGCAGAGGAACGGTAGGAGGCTATGAGCAGTTCTTC. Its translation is CATSRGTVGGYEQFF.

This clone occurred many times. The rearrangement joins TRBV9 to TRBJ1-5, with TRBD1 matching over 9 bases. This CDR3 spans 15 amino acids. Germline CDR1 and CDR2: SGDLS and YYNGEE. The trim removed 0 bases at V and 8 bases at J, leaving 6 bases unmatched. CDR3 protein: CASSVGGDREKPQHF. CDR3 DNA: TGTGCCAGCAGCGTAGGGGGGGACAGGGAAAAGCCCCAGCATTTT.

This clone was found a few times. This CDR3 reads CASSSWGQSNQPQHF. CDR3 nucleotides: TGTGCCAGTAGTTCCTGGGGACAGTCCAATCAGCCCCAGCATTTT. The V gene is TRBV19, the J gene TRBJ1-5, with TRBD1 identical over 7 bases. Unmatched junction bases numbered 7, after V lost 5 bases and J lost 3 bases. The CDR3 is 15 residues long. The germline V gene encodes CDR1 LNHDA and CDR2 SQIVND (reference sequence).

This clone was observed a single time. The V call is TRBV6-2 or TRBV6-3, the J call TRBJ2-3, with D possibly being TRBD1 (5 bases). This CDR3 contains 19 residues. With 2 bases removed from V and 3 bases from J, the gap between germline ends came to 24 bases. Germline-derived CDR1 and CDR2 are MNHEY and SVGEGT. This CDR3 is CASSYDTGPRPLRTDTQYF. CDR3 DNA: TGTGCCAGCAGTTACGACACAGGACCCCGACCCCTCAGGACAGATACGCAGTATTTT.

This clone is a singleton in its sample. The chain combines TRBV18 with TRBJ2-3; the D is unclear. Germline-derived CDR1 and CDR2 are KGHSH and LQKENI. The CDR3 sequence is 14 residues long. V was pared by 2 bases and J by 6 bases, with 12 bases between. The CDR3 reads CASSPDTLWDTQYF. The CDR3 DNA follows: TGTGCCAGCTCACCAGACACCCTCTGGGATACGCAGTATTTT.

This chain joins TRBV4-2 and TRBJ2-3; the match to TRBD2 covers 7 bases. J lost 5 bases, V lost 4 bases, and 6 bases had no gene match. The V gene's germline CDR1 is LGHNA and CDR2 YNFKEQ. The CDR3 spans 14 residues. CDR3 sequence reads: CASSPSGVGDTQYF. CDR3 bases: TGTGCCAGCAGCCCGAGCGGGGTGGGAGATACGCAGTATTTT.

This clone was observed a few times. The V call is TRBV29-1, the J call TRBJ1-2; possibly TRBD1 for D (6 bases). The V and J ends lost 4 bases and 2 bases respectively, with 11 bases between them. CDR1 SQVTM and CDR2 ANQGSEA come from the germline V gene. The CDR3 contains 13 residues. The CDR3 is CSVVTGRNYGYTF. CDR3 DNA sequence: TGCAGCGTTGTAACAGGGAGAAACTATGGCTACACCTTC. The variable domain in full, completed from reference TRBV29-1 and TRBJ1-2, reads SAVISQKPSRDICQRGTSLTIQCQVDSQVTMMFWYRQQPGQSLTLIATANQGSEATYESGFVIDKFPISRPNLTFSTLTVSNMSPEDSSIYLCSVVTGRNYGYTFGSGTRLTVV.

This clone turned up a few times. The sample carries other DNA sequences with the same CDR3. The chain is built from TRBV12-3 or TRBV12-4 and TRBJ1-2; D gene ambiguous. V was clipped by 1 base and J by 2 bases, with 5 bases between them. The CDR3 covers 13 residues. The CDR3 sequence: CASSLGENYGYTF. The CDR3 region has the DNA TGTGCCAGCAGTTTAGGGGAGAACTATGGCTACACCTTC.

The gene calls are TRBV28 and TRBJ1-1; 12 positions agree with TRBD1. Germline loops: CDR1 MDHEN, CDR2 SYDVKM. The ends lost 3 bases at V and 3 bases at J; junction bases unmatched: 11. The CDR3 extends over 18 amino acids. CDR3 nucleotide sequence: TGTGCCAGCAGTTTGCCGGGGACAGGGGGCTGGATACACACTGAAGCTTTCTTT. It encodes CASSLPGTGGWIHTEAFF.

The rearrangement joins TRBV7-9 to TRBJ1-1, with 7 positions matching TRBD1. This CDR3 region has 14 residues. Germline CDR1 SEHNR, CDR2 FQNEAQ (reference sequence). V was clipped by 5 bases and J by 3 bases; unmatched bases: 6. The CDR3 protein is CASSEGGAYTEAFF. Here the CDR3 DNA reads TGTGCCAGCAGCGAAGGGGGCGCGTACACTGAAGCTTTCTTT. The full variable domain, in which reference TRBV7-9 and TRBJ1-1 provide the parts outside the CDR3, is DTGVSQNPRHKITKRGQNVTFRCDPISEHNRLYWYRQTLGQGPEFLTYFQNEAQLEKSRLLSDRFSAERPKGSFSTLEIQRTEQGDSAMYLCASSEGGAYTEAFFGQGTRLTVV.

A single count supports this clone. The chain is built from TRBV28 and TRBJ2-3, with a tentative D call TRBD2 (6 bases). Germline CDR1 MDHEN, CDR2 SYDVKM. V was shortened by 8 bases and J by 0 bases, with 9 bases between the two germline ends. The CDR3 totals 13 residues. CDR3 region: CASGGGSTDTQYF. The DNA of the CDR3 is TGTGCCAGCGGGGGAGGTAGCACAGATACGCAGTATTTT. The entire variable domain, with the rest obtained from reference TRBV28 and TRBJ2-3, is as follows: DVKVTQSSRYLVKRTGEKVFLECVQDMDHENMFWYRQDPGLGLRLIYFSYDVKMKEKGDIPEGYSVSREKKERFSLILESASTNQTSMYLCASGGGSTDTQYFGPGTRLTVL.

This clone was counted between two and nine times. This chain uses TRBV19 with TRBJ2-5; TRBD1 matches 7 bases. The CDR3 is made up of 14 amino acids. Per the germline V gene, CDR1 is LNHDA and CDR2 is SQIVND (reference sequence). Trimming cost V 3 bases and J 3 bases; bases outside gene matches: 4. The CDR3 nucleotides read TGTGCCAGTAGTATTGACCAGGGGGAAGAGACCCAGTACTTC. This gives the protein CASSIDQGEETQYF.

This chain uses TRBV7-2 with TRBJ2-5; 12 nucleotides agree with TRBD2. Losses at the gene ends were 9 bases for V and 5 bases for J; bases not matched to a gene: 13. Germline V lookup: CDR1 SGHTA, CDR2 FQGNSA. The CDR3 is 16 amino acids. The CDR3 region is CASVGLAGLLAETQYF. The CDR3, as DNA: TGTGCCAGTGTCGGACTAGCGGGACTGCTGGCGGAGACCCAGTACTTC. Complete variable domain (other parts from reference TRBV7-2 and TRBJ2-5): GAGVSQSPSNKVTEKGKDVELRCDPISGHTALYWYRQSLGQGLEFLIYFQGNSAPDKSGLPSDRFSAERTGGSVSTLTIQRTQQEDSAVYLCASVGLAGLLAETQYFGPGTRLLVL.

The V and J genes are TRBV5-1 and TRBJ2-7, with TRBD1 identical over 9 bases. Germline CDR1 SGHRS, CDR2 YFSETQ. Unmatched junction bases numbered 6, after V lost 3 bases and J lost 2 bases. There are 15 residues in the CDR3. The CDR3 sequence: CASSWGTGLAYEQYF. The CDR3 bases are TGCGCCAGCAGCTGGGGGACAGGGCTAGCCTACGAGCAGTACTTC.

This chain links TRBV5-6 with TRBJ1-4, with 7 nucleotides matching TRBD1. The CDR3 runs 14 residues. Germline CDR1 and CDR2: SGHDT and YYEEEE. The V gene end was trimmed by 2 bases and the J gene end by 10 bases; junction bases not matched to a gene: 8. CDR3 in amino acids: CASSFQTGAGKLFF. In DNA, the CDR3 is TGTGCCAGCAGCTTCCAAACAGGGGCGGGAAAACTGTTTTTT.

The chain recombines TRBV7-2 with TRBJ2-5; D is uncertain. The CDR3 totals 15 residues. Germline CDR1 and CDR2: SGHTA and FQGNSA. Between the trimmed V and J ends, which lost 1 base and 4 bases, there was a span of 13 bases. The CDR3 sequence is CASSLDSLAPETQYF. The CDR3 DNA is TGTGCCAGCAGCTTAGATAGCTTAGCTCCAGAGACCCAGTACTTC.